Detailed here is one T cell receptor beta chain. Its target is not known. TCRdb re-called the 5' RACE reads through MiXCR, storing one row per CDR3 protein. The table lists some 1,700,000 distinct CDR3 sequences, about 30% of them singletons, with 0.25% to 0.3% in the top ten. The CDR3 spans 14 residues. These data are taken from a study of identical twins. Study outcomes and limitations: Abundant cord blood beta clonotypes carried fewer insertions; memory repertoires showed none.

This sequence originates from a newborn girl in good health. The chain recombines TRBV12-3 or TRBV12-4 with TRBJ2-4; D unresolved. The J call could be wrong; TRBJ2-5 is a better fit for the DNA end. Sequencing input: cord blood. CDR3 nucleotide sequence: TGTGCCAGCAGGTCCAGGAGCTTTGGTGAGACCCAGTACTTC. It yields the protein CASRSRSFGETQYF.